This TCR beta chain derives from a study of T cell responses to AZD1222 COVID-19 vaccine. Trimming cost V 6 bases and J 6 bases, with 12 bases left between them. The germline V gene encodes CDR1 SNHLY and CDR2 FYNNEI. This CDR3 is built from 13 residues. A word on this clone: As yet, its antigen is unknown.

General study results and limits: Females made up more of the donors, who were largely white British, and clonal diversity may have come out too low.

Assay: immunoSEQ multiplex PCR; the TCRdb copy retains only in-frame clones and omits some. Here the sample spans some 120,000 clones, under 95% being singletons. The V and J genes are TRBV2 and TRBJ2-1, with D perhaps given as TRBD1 or TRBD2 (5 bases each). The TCR was taken from an adult in good health. Material: peripheral blood, obtained on day 0 of AZD1222 vaccination. CDR3 sequence: CASRGGGRNEQFF. CDR3 bases: TGTGCCAGCAGGGGTGGGGGACGCAATGAGCAGTTCTTC. The full variable domain, in which reference TRBV2 and TRBJ2-1 provide the parts outside the CDR3, is EPEVTQTPSHQVTQMGQEVILRCVPISNHLYFYWYRQILGQKVEFLVSFYNNEISEKSEIFDDQFSVERPDGSNFTLKIRSTKLEDSAMYFCASRGGGRNEQFFGPGTRLTVL.